The 3 T cell receptor beta chains below were found in one sample sequenced in a study of T-cell reconstitution after alpha-beta-depleted transplantation in children. Unique molecular identifiers were built into the TCRbeta library. TCRdb re-called the PCR reads with MiXCR, one entry per CDR3 protein. Altogether over 150,000 distinct CDR3 sequences are present, around 7% being singletons, with the ten largest covering roughly 3%. The source was PBMCs from the stem cell graft donor, collected from the stem cell graft. The receptors shown here come from a human donor who donated a stem cell graft to a child with Wiskott-Aldrich syndrome.

This clonotype was seen repeatedly, ten times or more. The rearrangement links TRBV20-1 to TRBJ2-1; TRBD2 matches at 10 bases. V dropped 5 bases and J dropped 3; count of bases not matched to a gene: 7. CDR1 and CDR2 (germline): DFQATT, SNEGSKA (reference sequence). The CDR3 spans 15 residues. The CDR3 loop is CSAAGLAEIYNEQFF. DNA for the CDR3: TGCAGTGCTGCCGGACTAGCGGAGATCTACAATGAGCAGTTCTTC.

This clonotype was seen more than once but under ten times. V usage is TRBV7-6 and J usage is TRBJ2-5; the match to TRBD1 covers 7 bases. CDR1 and CDR2 (germline): SGHVS, FNYEAQ. V trimming: 5 bases; J trimming: 1 base; junction bases outside the gene matches: 10. The CDR3 sequence is 16 residues long. The CDR3 coding sequence is TGTGCCAGCAGCGGATACCGGACAGGTCCCCAAGAGACCCAGTACTTC. This encodes CASSGYRTGPQETQYF.

This clonotype was observed at least ten times. V usage is TRBV6-5 and J usage is TRBJ2-3; no clear D. This CDR3 region has 13 residues. Germline CDR1 and CDR2: MNHEY and SVGAGI. The V and J ends lost 2 bases and 1 base respectively, with 4 bases between them. CDR3 nucleotides: TGTGCCAGCAGTTACAAACGCACAGATACGCAGTATTTT. Its translation is CASSYKRTDTQYF.